Listed below are T cell receptor beta chains from one sample, sequenced in a study of T-cell reconstitution after alpha-beta-depleted transplantation in children. MiXCR, applied by TCRdb to the PCR reads, yields one record per CDR3 protein. The repertoire holds around 300,000 distinct CDR3 sequences, with 9.5% to 13% as singletons. Sample: PBMCs, taken before TCRalphabeta/CD19-depleted stem cell transplant. The receptors stem from a boy younger than two with acute myeloid leukemia, due to receive a stem cell transplant. The CDR3 runs from the conserved cysteine through the conserved F or W. The D gene is left open where the match is weak. Rows may omit the clone size; those that give it use once, few, many or a size class.

clone_size	v_call	d_call	j_call	cdr3_aa	cdr3_nt
many	TRBV5-8	TRBD2	TRBJ2-2	CASSLPGLAATGELFF	TGTGCCAGCAGCTTACCGGGACTAGCGGCCACCGGGGAGCTGTTTTTT
-	TRBV7-2	TRBD2	TRBJ2-3	CASSWTSGVGTDTQYF	TGTGCCAGCAGCTGGACTAGCGGGGTGGGCACAGATACGCAGTATTTT
many	TRBV6-1	-	TRBJ2-1	CASWGSSYNEQFF	TGTGCCAGCTGGGGGAGCTCCTACAATGAGCAGTTCTTC
-	TRBV4-3	-	TRBJ2-1	CASSQGGAPSYNEQFF	TGCGCCAGCAGCCAAGGGGGGGCCCCCTCCTACAATGAGCAGTTCTTC
many	TRBV25-1	TRBD1	TRBJ1-2	CASSEAGTGNYGYTF	TGTGCCAGCAGTGAAGCCGGGACAGGGAATTATGGCTACACCTTC
few	TRBV7-3	-	TRBJ2-3	CASSLYSQETDTQYF	TGTGCCAGCAGCTTATACAGTCAGGAAACAGATACGCAGTATTTT
-	TRBV10-3	-	TRBJ1-3	CAISEGLSGNTIYF	TGTGCCATCAGTGAGGGCCTGTCTGGAAACACCATATATTTT
few	TRBV7-3	-	TRBJ1-1	CASSSYRDTEAFF	TGTGCCAGCAGCTCTTACAGGGACACTGAAGCTTTCTTT
few	TRBV27	TRBD1	TRBJ2-4	CASSYSGGLDIQYF	TGTGCCAGCAGTTACTCAGGGGGCCTGGACATTCAGTACTTC
few	TRBV5-5	TRBD1	TRBJ2-5	CASRRVYRGETQYF	TGTGCCAGCAGGCGAGTTTACAGGGGAGAGACCCAGTACTTC
few	TRBV18	-	TRBJ1-3	CASSPQVVNTIYF	TGTGCCAGCTCACCACAGGTTGTAAACACCATATATTTT
many	TRBV12-3/TRBV12-4	TRBD1	TRBJ2-5	CASSWTGRSQETQYF	TGTGCCAGCAGCTGGACAGGCCGATCCCAAGAGACCCAGTACTTC
many	TRBV18	TRBD1	TRBJ2-7	CASSPLGQTYEQYF	TGTGCCAGCTCACCTTTGGGACAGACCTACGAGCAGTACTTC
few	TRBV5-4	-	TRBJ2-1	CASSLAKVEQFF	TGTGCCAGCAGCTTGGCCAAAGTTGAGCAGTTCTTC
many	TRBV11-2	-	TRBJ2-1	CASSLVGLEGTMKQFF	TGTGCCAGCAGCTTAGTAGGGTTGGAGGGTACAATGAAGCAGTTCTTC
many	TRBV6-2/TRBV6-3	TRBD2	TRBJ2-7	CASSPPPMTWGKGAGLYEQYF	TGTGCCAGCAGCCCCCCCCCAATGACATGGGGAAAAGGAGCGGGGCTATACGAGCAGTACTTC
few	TRBV7-2	-	TRBJ2-7	CASSLEGGGAYEQYF	TGTGCCAGCAGCTTAGAGGGTGGAGGGGCCTACGAGCAGTACTTC
few	TRBV10-3	-	TRBJ2-3	CAISDGGTVADTQYF	TGTGCCATCAGTGATGGGGGCACGGTAGCAGATACGCAGTATTTT
many	TRBV7-9	-	TRBJ1-1	CASSFKRNTEAFF	TGTGCCAGCAGCTTCAAACGGAACACTGAAGCTTTCTTT
many	TRBV5-1	-	TRBJ1-2	CASSFQSSHGYTF	TGCGCCAGCAGCTTCCAATCGTCCCATGGCTACACCTTC
many	TRBV11-2	-	TRBJ1-1	CASSLVRTAGTLRAEAFF	TGTGCCAGCAGCTTAGTCCGCACGGCAGGGACCCTTAGGGCTGAAGCTTTCTTT
many	TRBV5-1	TRBD2	TRBJ2-7	CASSLIGTTYEQYF	TGTGCCAGCAGTCTTATCGGGACTACTTACGAGCAGTACTTC
-	TRBV2	-	TRBJ1-1	CASSENGLPGNTEAFF	TGTGCCAGCAGTGAAAATGGTCTCCCGGGGAACACTGAAGCTTTCTTT
many	TRBV12-3/TRBV12-4	-	TRBJ2-2	CASKSLNTGELFF	TGTGCCAGCAAGAGCCTCAACACCGGGGAGCTGTTTTTT
many	TRBV29-1	TRBD2	TRBJ2-3	CSVEDLSGLAGLTDTQYF	TGCAGCGTTGAAGATCTTTCTGGACTAGCGGGACTCACAGATACGCAGTATTTT
few	TRBV12-3/TRBV12-4	TRBD1	TRBJ2-5	CASRAGTGGQETQYF	TGTGCCAGCAGGGCCGGGACAGGGGGCCAAGAGACCCAGTACTTC
-	TRBV7-2	TRBD2	TRBJ2-1	CASRKRGVLAGGPGDGNEQFF	TGTGCCAGCAGAAAGAGAGGGGTACTAGCGGGAGGGCCAGGAGATGGTAATGAGCAGTTCTTC
-	TRBV5-1	TRBD1	TRBJ1-6	CASSARQGGNSPLHF	TGCGCCAGCAGCGCCAGACAGGGCGGCAATTCACCCCTCCACTTT
-	TRBV3-1	-	TRBJ2-6	CASRGGSGANVLTF	TGTGCCAGCAGAGGGGGCTCTGGGGCCAACGTCCTGACTTTC
many	TRBV12-3/TRBV12-4	TRBD2	TRBJ2-7	CASSEGLAPSYEQYF	TGTGCCAGCAGTGAGGGACTAGCACCTTCCTACGAGCAGTACTTC
many	TRBV11-2	-	TRBJ1-6	CASSPFGAVTSYNSPLHF	TGTGCCAGCAGCCCGTTCGGGGCCGTAACCTCCTATAATTCACCCCTCCACTTT
many	TRBV29-1	-	TRBJ2-7	CSVLNRASYEQYF	TGCAGCGTTTTGAACAGGGCTTCCTACGAGCAGTACTTC
many	TRBV29-1	-	TRBJ2-5	CSVRRETQYF	TGCAGCGTTCGCCGGGAGACCCAGTACTTC
many	TRBV29-1	TRBD1	TRBJ1-1	CSAGGATNTEAFF	TGCAGCGCAGGGGGCGCTACGAACACTGAAGCTTTCTTT
many	TRBV11-2	TRBD1	TRBJ2-7	CASSLLMGQGSYEQYF	TGTGCCAGCAGTCTACTCATGGGACAGGGGTCCTACGAGCAGTACTTC
-	TRBV24-1	TRBD2	TRBJ2-5	CATSSRELAGEAETQYF	TGTGCCACCAGCAGTAGGGAACTAGCGGGGGAGGCAGAGACCCAGTACTTC
-	TRBV10-3	-	TRBJ2-5	CAISELGETQYF	TGTGCCATCAGTGAGTTGGGAGAGACCCAGTACTTC
-	TRBV6-1	-	TRBJ2-7	CASKDGPGVLYEQYF	TGTGCCAGCAAGGATGGTCCCGGGGTCCTATACGAGCAGTACTTC
many	TRBV7-3	-	TRBJ2-3	CASSLTGVHSTDTQYF	TGTGCCAGCAGCTTAACGGGTGTACACAGCACAGATACGCAGTATTTT
many	TRBV27	-	TRBJ2-5	CASSDNQETQYF	TGTGCCAGCAGTGACAACCAAGAGACCCAGTACTTC
-	TRBV24-1	TRBD1	TRBJ1-2	CATSEATGTGGYTF	TGTGCCACCAGTGAGGCGACAGGGACAGGAGGCTACACCTTC
many	TRBV3-1	-	TRBJ2-7	CASSQARGPYEQYF	TGTGCCAGCAGCCAAGCTAGGGGTCCCTACGAGCAGTACTTC
many	TRBV10-3	-	TRBJ1-1	CAISEGTQLMNTEAFF	TGTGCCATCAGTGAAGGGACCCAATTAATGAACACTGAAGCTTTCTTT
-	TRBV20-1	TRBD1	TRBJ2-3	CSAYNRGRGTDTQYF	TGCAGTGCTTACAACAGGGGGCGGGGGACAGATACGCAGTATTTT
few	TRBV21-1	-	TRBJ2-2	CASRAPGPSPSLFANTGELFF	TGTGCCAGCCGAGCCCCGGGGCCTTCCCCCTCCCTTTTCGCGAACACCGGGGAGCTGTTTTTT
few	TRBV5-1	-	TRBJ2-7	CASSLAVGGGLSYEQYF	TGCGCCAGCAGCTTGGCGGTAGGGGGGGGCCTCTCCTACGAGCAGTACTTC
many	TRBV29-1	-	TRBJ1-2	CSVDQVYGYTF	TGCAGCGTTGACCAGGTCTATGGCTACACCTTC
many	TRBV28	-	TRBJ1-3	CASSFPTNRQGNTIYF	TGTGCCAGCAGTTTCCCTACCAACCGACAGGGAAACACCATATATTTT
many	TRBV12-3/TRBV12-4	TRBD2	TRBJ2-3	CASSPRTSGRTDTQYF	TGTGCCAGCAGTCCAAGGACTAGCGGGCGCACAGATACGCAGTATTTT
many	TRBV28	TRBD1	TRBJ1-1	CASTEAGGNTEAFF	TGTGCCAGCACGGAGGCAGGGGGAAACACTGAAGCTTTCTTT
many	TRBV12-3/TRBV12-4	TRBD1	TRBJ2-7	CASSFGDRVYEQYF	TGTGCCAGCAGTTTCGGGGACAGGGTATACGAGCAGTACTTC
many	TRBV5-1	-	TRBJ2-2	CASRGSNTGELFF	TGCGCCAGCAGGGGGTCGAACACCGGGGAGCTGTTTTTT
few	TRBV20-1	TRBD2	TRBJ2-1	CSARRTSAYNEQFF	TGCAGTGCCAGAAGGACTAGCGCGTACAATGAGCAGTTCTTC
many	TRBV6-1	TRBD1	TRBJ1-2	CASRTDRDDNYGYTF	TGTGCCAGCAGAACCGACAGGGATGATAACTATGGCTACACCTTC